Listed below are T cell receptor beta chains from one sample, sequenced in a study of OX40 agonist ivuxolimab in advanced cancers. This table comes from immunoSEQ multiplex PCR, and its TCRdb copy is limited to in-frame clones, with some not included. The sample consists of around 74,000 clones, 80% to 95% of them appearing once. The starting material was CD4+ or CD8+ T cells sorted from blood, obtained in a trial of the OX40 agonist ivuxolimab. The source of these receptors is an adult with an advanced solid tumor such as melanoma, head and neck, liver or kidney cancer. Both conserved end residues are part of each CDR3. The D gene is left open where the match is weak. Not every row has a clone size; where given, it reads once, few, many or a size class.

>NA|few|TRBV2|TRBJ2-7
TGTGCCAGCACCTCTACCAAAACTAGTGACGAGCAGTACTTC
CASTSTKTSDEQYF
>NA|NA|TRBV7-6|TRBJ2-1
TGTGCCAGCAGCCCTTCGAGTGGGCCCCACAATGAGCAGTTCTTC
CASSPSSGPHNEQFF
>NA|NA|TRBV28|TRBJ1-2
TGTGCCAGCAGTGCCCCGGGACGGCTATATGGCTACACCTTC
CASSAPGRLYGYTF
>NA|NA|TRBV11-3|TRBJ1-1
TGTGCCAGCAGCTCGGGGTGGGAAGAAGCTTTCTTT
CASSSGWEEAFF
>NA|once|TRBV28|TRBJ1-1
TGTGCCAGCAGTTTGCTTAGACAGGAGCTTGCGAACACTGAAGCTTTCTTT
CASSLLRQELANTEAFF
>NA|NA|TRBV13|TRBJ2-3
TGTGCCAGCAGCTCGCGGAGGGGGGACACAGAATTGACAGATACGCAGTATTTT
CASSSRRGDTELTDTQYF
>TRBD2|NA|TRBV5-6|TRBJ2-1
TGTGCCAGCAGCTTGGGTGGGAGGGCCGGGTATGAGCAGTTCTTC
CASSLGGRAGYEQFF
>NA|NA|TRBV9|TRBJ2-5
TGTGCCAGCAGCGTAGGGCCGGCGAATTCACAAGAGACCCAGTACTTC
CASSVGPANSQETQYF
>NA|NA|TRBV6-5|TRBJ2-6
TGTGCCAGCAGGGGGATCTCTAGGGCCAACGTCCTGACTTTC
CASRGISRANVLTF
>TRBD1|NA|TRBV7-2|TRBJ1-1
TGTGCCAGCAGCGAAATCACAGGACAGGGAGAGTCAGCTTTCTTT
CASSEITGQGESAFF
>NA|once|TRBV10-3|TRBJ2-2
TGTGCCATCCAGCCAAGCGGGTCGACCGGGGAGCTGTTTTTT
CAIQPSGSTGELFF
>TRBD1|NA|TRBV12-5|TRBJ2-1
TGTGCTAGTGGTTGGCCCGACAGGGGGAATGAGCAGTTCTTC
CASGWPDRGNEQFF
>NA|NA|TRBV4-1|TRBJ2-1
TGCGCCAGCAGCCAAGTGCCAACAGGTACCTCGCAGTTCTTC
CASSQVPTGTSQFF
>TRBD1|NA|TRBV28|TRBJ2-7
TGTGCCAGCAGTCGCTCCGGGACAGGGGCTACCTACGAGCAGTACTTC
CASSRSGTGATYEQYF
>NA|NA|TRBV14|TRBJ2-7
TGTGCCAGCAGGGCCGCGGGATCCAACGAGCAGTACTTC
CASRAAGSNEQYF
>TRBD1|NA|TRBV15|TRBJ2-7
TGTGCCACCAGCAGAGACAGGGGGTACGAGCAGTACTTC
CATSRDRGYEQYF
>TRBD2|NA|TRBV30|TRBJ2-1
TGTGCCTGGAAGAGCGGGAGCTCCTACAATGAGCAGTTCTTC
CAWKSGSSYNEQFF
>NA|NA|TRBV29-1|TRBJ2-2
TGCAGCGTTGAGGGAACAGGGAACACCGGGGAGCTGTTTTTT
CSVEGTGNTGELFF
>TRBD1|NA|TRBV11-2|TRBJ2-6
TGTGCCAGCAGCGTAGGCCTGACAGGGAACTCTGGGGCCAACGTCCTGACTTTC
CASSVGLTGNSGANVLTF